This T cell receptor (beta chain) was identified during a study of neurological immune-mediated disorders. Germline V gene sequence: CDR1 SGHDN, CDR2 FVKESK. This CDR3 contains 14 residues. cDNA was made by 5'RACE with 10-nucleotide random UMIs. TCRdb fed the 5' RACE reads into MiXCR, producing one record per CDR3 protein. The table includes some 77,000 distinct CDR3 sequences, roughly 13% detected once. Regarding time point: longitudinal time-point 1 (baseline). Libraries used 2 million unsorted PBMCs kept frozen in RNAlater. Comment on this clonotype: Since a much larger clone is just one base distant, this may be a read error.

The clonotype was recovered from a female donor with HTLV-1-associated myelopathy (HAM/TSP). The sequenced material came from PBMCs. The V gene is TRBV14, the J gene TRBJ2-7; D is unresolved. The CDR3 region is CASNQVPLGSEQYF. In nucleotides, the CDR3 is TGTGCCAGCAACCAAGTCCCGCTTGGAAGCGAGCAGTACTTC.